This T cell receptor beta chain was sequenced for a study of cytomegalovirus exposure and HLA in healthy donors. Study-level points and caveats: Cytomegalovirus status was reportedly diagnosed by the classifier with high sensitivity and specificity. Testing in vitro showed three CMV-associated chains specific for CMV antigens.

Trimming removed 8 bases at V and 10 bases at J, with 17 bases between. Germline CDR1 SGHAT, CDR2 FQNNGV. This CDR3 comprises 12 residues. Here immunoSEQ multiplex PCR was the method, and the copy in TCRdb shows in-frame clones only, minus some. Here the sample spans about 73,000 clones, around 95% being singletons. In the case of this clone: The antigen is not known.

The source material was PBMCs. This chain links TRBV11-2 with TRBJ1-1; the D is unclear. The TCR originated in a young man in good health and CMV-seronegative. The CDR3 spells CASALTGSGAFF. CDR3 DNA sequence: TGTGCCAGCGCCTTAACCGGGTCTGGAGCTTTCTTT.